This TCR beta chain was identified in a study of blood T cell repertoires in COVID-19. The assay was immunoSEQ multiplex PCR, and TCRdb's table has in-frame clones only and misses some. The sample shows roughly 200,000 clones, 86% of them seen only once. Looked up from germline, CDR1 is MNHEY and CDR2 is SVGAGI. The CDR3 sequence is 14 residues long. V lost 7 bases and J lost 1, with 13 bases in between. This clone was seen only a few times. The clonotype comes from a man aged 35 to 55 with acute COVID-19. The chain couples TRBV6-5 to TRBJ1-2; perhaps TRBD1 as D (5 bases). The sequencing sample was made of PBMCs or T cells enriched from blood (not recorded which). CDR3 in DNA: TGTGCCAGCACCCTCCTCGGGGGTAACTATGGCTACACCTTC. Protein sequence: CASTLLGGNYGYTF.